This T cell receptor (beta chain) was sequenced during a study of brain metastases from non-small cell lung cancer. Germline loops: CDR1 MDHEN, CDR2 SYDVKM. CDR3 length equals 17 residues. Trimming pared 3 bases from V and 0 bases from J, leaving 15 bases between. This clone was observed a few times. Produced via immunoSEQ multiplex PCR; TCRdb's table is partial and in-frame only. The sample consists of 1,200 or so clones, more than 80% of them appearing once. The rearrangement links TRBV28 to TRBJ1-5, with D perhaps matching TRBD1 (5 bases). The sample taken for sequencing was tumor-adjacent normal tissue. The source of this sequence is a donor aged 40 or older with non-small cell lung cancer. In DNA, the CDR3 is TGTGCCAGCAGTTTCGGGGCAGCCGGGTATAGCAATCAGCCCCAGCATTTT. The encoded protein is CASSFGAAGYSNQPQHF.